The 16 T cell receptor beta chains reported below all come from one sample, sequenced in a study of beta chain features in type 1 diabetes. Notes on the study in general: TCRB CDR3s from Type 1 diabetes patients were moderately but significantly shorter in all four CD4+ subsets.

Which antigens these TCRs recognize remains unknown. Every isolated RNA sample was fully reverse transcribed, so sequencing captured expressed TCRB transcripts. Some clones are missing from TCRdb's copy, which holds only in-frame ones; the method was immunoSEQ multiplex PCR. Of roughly 340,000 clones in the sample, 10% to 15% were seen once. Material for sequencing was naive CD4+ T cells from blood. These receptors all come from a woman under 30 with type 1 diabetes.

Only a few counts were recorded for this clone. The chain has TRBV11-3 and TRBJ2-1; 11 positions match TRBD2. V lost 5 bases and J lost 0; bases outside the gene matches: 9. The CDR3 covers 18 residues. Germline CDR1 is SGHNT and CDR2 is YENEEA. As DNA, the CDR3 is TGTGCCAGCAGCCCAAGGACTAGCGGGCCACCCTCCTACAATGAGCAGTTCTTC. The encoded protein is CASSPRTSGPPSYNEQFF.

J is TRBJ2-3 and V is TRBV28; 10 bases are a match to TRBD2. Unmatched junction bases numbered 13, after V lost 7 bases and J lost 6 bases. Looked up from germline, CDR1 is MDHEN and CDR2 is SYDVKM. The CDR3 runs to 16 residues. Here the CDR3 DNA reads TGTGCCAGCAAACCCTCCAGCGGGAGGGCCCCCGATACGCAGTATTTT. As protein: CASKPSSGRAPDTQYF. The full variable domain, with the rest looked up from reference TRBV28 and TRBJ2-3, is DVKVTQSSRYLVKRTGEKVFLECVQDMDHENMFWYRQDPGLGLRLIYFSYDVKMKEKGDIPEGYSVSREKKERFSLILESASTNQTSMYLCASKPSSGRAPDTQYFGPGTRLTVL.

This clone was recorded a few times. This sequence joins TRBV14 and TRBJ2-3; D uncertain. V was clipped by 4 bases and J by 6 bases, with 14 bases between them. CDR3 size: 14 residues. CDR1 SGHDN and CDR2 FVKESK come from the germline V gene. The CDR3 DNA is TGTGCCAGCAGCCGGCAGACATCGCCGGATACGCAGTATTTT. Its protein product is CASSRQTSPDTQYF.

The chain employs TRBV13 and TRBJ2-6; 8 bases align to TRBD1. The V gene end was trimmed by 6 bases and the J gene end by 2 bases; junction bases not matched to a gene: 0. This CDR3 has 14 amino acids. CDR1 PRHDT and CDR2 FYEKMQ come from the germline V gene (reference sequence). The CDR3 region has the DNA TGTGCCAGCAGGGACAGGGCTGGGGCCAACGTCCTGACTTTC. Residues: CASRDRAGANVLTF.

The chain has TRBV30 and TRBJ2-7, with D perhaps matching TRBD2 (6 bases). Germline loops: CDR1 GTSNPN, CDR2 SVGIG (reference sequence). The CDR3 spans 12 residues. V lost 7 bases and J lost 0, with 10 bases in between. The CDR3 sequence: CALAVSSYEQYF. CDR3 DNA sequence: TGTGCCTTAGCGGTGAGCTCCTACGAGCAGTACTTC. Full variable domain (missing parts from reference TRBV30 and TRBJ2-7): SQTIHQWPATLVQPVGSPLSLECTVEGTSNPNLYWYRQAAGRGLQLLFYSVGIGQISSEVPQNLSASRPQDRQFILSSKKLLLSDSGFYLCALAVSSYEQYFGPGTRLTVT.

The table lists this clone with a few counts. The rearrangement uses TRBV4-2 and TRBJ2-3; 9 nucleotides agree with TRBD2. V dropped 0 bases and J dropped 2; count of bases not matched to a gene: 3. The CDR3 extends over 16 amino acids. Germline lookup yields CDR1 LGHNA and CDR2 YNFKEQ. CDR3 loop: CASSQDGGRATDTQYF. CDR3 DNA sequence: TGTGCCAGCAGCCAAGATGGCGGGAGGGCCACAGATACGCAGTATTTT.

This chain links TRBV9 with TRBJ1-5; 9 bases fit TRBD1. Looked up from germline, CDR1 is SGDLS and CDR2 is YYNGEE. Trimming removed 0 bases from V and 8 bases from J; junction bases left unmatched: 6. The length of the CDR3 is 15 residues. CDR3 residues: CASSVGTGGWEPQHF. The CDR3 bases are TGTGCCAGCAGCGTAGGAACAGGGGGCTGGGAGCCCCAGCATTTT.

The chain joins TRBV5-4 to TRBJ2-7; TRBD1 is a possible D gene (5 bases). Trimming took 4 bases from V and 3 from J, leaving 14 bases between them. CDR3 size: 14 residues. Per the germline V gene, CDR1 is SGHNT and CDR2 is YYREEE (reference sequence). The CDR3 region is CASSTASGIYEQYF. In DNA, the CDR3 is TGTGCCAGCAGCACGGCCTCAGGGATCTACGAGCAGTACTTC.

This clone was seen more than once but under ten times. V and J are TRBV5-4 and TRBJ1-2, with D possibly TRBD1 on 5 matching bases. V lost 3 bases, J lost 4 bases, and 25 bases lay in between. The CDR3 contains 18 residues. In germline, CDR1 is SGHNT, CDR2 YYREEE (reference sequence). This chain's CDR3 is CASSSPGGRTRGSYGYTF. CDR3 nucleotide sequence: TGTGCCAGCAGCTCGCCCGGGGGTAGGACAAGGGGAAGCTATGGCTACACCTTC.

The chain couples TRBV6-6 to TRBJ1-5; TRBD1 aligns across 7 bases. The CDR3 contains 14 residues. With 8 bases clipped from V and 6 bases from J, the junction kept 10 bases outside the gene matches. The V gene's germline CDR1 is MNHNY and CDR2 SVGAGI (reference sequence). CDR3 residues: CASRVRQGGQPQHF. CDR3 nucleotide sequence: TGTGCCAGCCGAGTTAGACAGGGCGGTCAGCCCCAGCATTTT.

The chain has TRBV7-2 and TRBJ1-5; 9 bases are a match to TRBD1. The CDR3 is 15 residues long. Trimming cost V 1 base and J 6 bases; bases outside gene matches: 4. Looked up from germline, CDR1 is SGHTA and CDR2 is FQGNSA. The CDR3 DNA sequence: TGTGCCAGCAGCTTAGACAGGGGGCTCGGTCAGCCCCAGCATTTT. Its translation: CASSLDRGLGQPQHF. Together with reference TRBV7-2 and TRBJ1-5, the CDR3 gives the full variable domain: GAGVSQSPSNKVTEKGKDVELRCDPISGHTALYWYRQSLGQGLEFLIYFQGNSAPDKSGLPSDRFSAERTGGSVSTLTIQRTQQEDSAVYLCASSLDRGLGQPQHFGDGTRLSIL.

The chain combines TRBV14 with TRBJ1-1; no firm D call. Trimming removed 6 bases at V and 1 base at J, with 12 bases between. From germline, CDR1 is SGHDN and CDR2 FVKESK. The CDR3 runs 14 residues. CDR3 amino acids: CASRAETKNTEAFF. The CDR3 nucleotides are TGTGCCAGCAGGGCAGAAACCAAGAACACTGAAGCTTTCTTT.

This chain uses TRBV27 with TRBJ2-6; unclear D gene. Looked up from germline, CDR1 is MNHEY and CDR2 is SMNVEV (reference sequence). This CDR3 spans 13 amino acids. V lost 4 bases, J lost 4 bases, and 5 bases lay in between. This CDR3 reads CASSYSGANVLTF. The CDR3, as DNA: TGTGCCAGCAGTTACTCCGGGGCCAACGTCCTGACTTTC.

The chain links TRBV23-1 to TRBJ2-7; D perhaps matches TRBD1 (5 bases). TRBV23-1 is noted as an ORF with a role that remains uncertain. V lost 7 bases, J lost 2 bases, and 12 bases lay in between. There are 13 residues in the CDR3. Written as DNA, the CDR3 is TGCGCCAGCAACCTCGGCAGGGCCTACGAGCAGTACTTC. Protein sequence: CASNLGRAYEQYF.

The V gene is TRBV5-1, the J gene TRBJ2-7; D remains unclear. Looked up from germline, CDR1 is SGHRS and CDR2 is YFSETQ. Trimming pared 0 bases from V and 5 bases from J, leaving 15 bases between. The CDR3 totals 15 residues. The CDR3 DNA follows: TGCGCCAGCAGCTTGGGCGGCGCCGTGATCCACGAGCAGTACTTC. Encoded protein: CASSLGGAVIHEQYF.

This chain uses TRBV14 with TRBJ1-2, with D unresolved. Germline V lookup: CDR1 SGHDN, CDR2 FVKESK. V was cut by 3 bases and J by 7 bases, with 9 bases left in between. CDR3 length: 12 residues. This chain's CDR3 is CASSQARIGYTF. The CDR3 DNA reads as TGTGCCAGCAGCCAGGCCCGTATTGGCTACACCTTC.